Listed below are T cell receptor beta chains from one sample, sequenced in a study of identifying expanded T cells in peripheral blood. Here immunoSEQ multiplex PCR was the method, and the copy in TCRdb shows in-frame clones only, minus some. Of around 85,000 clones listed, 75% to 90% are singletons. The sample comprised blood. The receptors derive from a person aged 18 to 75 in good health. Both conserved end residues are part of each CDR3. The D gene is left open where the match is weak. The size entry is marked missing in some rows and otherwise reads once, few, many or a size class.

CDR3 DNA: TGTGCCAGCAGCCTTGGGCGGGGCTACAATGAGCAGTTCTTC; CDR3 protein: CASSLGRGYNEQFF; V gene: TRBV5-4; J gene: TRBJ2-1; D gene: NA; clone size: NA
CDR3 DNA: TGTGCCAGCAGTACGACAGGGGGCGACTACGAGCAGTACTTC; CDR3 protein: CASSTTGGDYEQYF; V gene: TRBV28; J gene: TRBJ2-7; D gene: TRBD1; clone size: NA
CDR3 DNA: TGTGCCGCTCGGGACGGACGCGAAAAACTGTTTTTT; CDR3 protein: CAARDGREKLFF; V gene: TRBV6-5; J gene: TRBJ1-4; D gene: NA; clone size: NA
CDR3 DNA: TGTGCCAGCAGCCCGGGACTAGCGGCGGACGAGCAGTTCTTC; CDR3 protein: CASSPGLAADEQFF; V gene: TRBV6-5; J gene: TRBJ2-1; D gene: TRBD2; clone size: NA
CDR3 DNA: TGTGCCAGCAGCCCAAGGGGCCCGGGAGCAGGTTCCTACAATGAGCAGTTCTTC; CDR3 protein: CASSPRGPGAGSYNEQFF; V gene: TRBV7-9; J gene: TRBJ2-1; D gene: NA; clone size: NA
CDR3 DNA: TGTGCCAGCAGCTTAGATCGTGGCGAGCAGTACTTC; CDR3 protein: CASSLDRGEQYF; V gene: TRBV11-3; J gene: TRBJ2-7; D gene: NA; clone size: NA
CDR3 DNA: TGTGCCAGCAGCGTAAGCAGCACAGATACGCAGTATTTT; CDR3 protein: CASSVSSTDTQYF; V gene: TRBV9; J gene: TRBJ2-3; D gene: NA; clone size: NA
CDR3 DNA: TGTGCCTGGGGAGAGGGTGAGGGCGGGTCTAACTATGGCTACACCTTC; CDR3 protein: CAWGEGEGGSNYGYTF; V gene: TRBV30; J gene: TRBJ1-2; D gene: NA; clone size: NA
CDR3 DNA: TGTGCCAGCAGCTTAGAGTGGCGGGGCGAGTTCTTC; CDR3 protein: CASSLEWRGEFF; V gene: TRBV7-2; J gene: TRBJ2-1; D gene: NA; clone size: NA
CDR3 DNA: TGCGCCAGCAGCTTGGCGGACAGCCTCTACACTGAAGCTTTCTTT; CDR3 protein: CASSLADSLYTEAFF; V gene: TRBV5-1; J gene: TRBJ1-1; D gene: NA; clone size: NA
CDR3 DNA: TGTGCCACTCAAGGAGGGACAAGCACAGACCCCCAGTATTTT; CDR3 protein: CATQGGTSTDPQYF; V gene: TRBV10-3; J gene: TRBJ2-3; D gene: NA; clone size: NA
CDR3 DNA: TGCGCCAGCAGCCCAGACAGGGTCCGAGGCAATCAGCCCCAGCATTTT; CDR3 protein: CASSPDRVRGNQPQHF; V gene: TRBV4-3; J gene: TRBJ1-5; D gene: TRBD1; clone size: NA
CDR3 DNA: TGTGCCAGCAGCCGACAGGGTAAAGGAAACACCATATATTTT; CDR3 protein: CASSRQGKGNTIYF; V gene: TRBV6-5; J gene: TRBJ1-3; D gene: TRBD1; clone size: once
CDR3 DNA: TGTGCCAGCTCACCACCGACTTTTCGGGGGGCCCTCCATCACGAGCAGTACTTC; CDR3 protein: CASSPPTFRGALHHEQYF; V gene: TRBV18; J gene: TRBJ2-7; D gene: NA; clone size: NA
CDR3 DNA: TGTGCCAGCAGCCGTACAACAGGGTGGGGCACTGAAGCTTTCTTT; CDR3 protein: CASSRTTGWGTEAFF; V gene: TRBV11-1; J gene: TRBJ1-1; D gene: NA; clone size: NA
CDR3 DNA: TGTGCCAGCTCACCACCGTTCCCGGGACTAGCGCGCAATGAGCAGCTCTTC; CDR3 protein: CASSPPFPGLARNEQLF; V gene: TRBV18; J gene: TRBJ2-1; D gene: TRBD2; clone size: NA
CDR3 DNA: TGCGCCAGCAGCTTGGGGGAGAACACTGAAGCTTTCTTT; CDR3 protein: CASSLGENTEAFF; V gene: TRBV5-1; J gene: TRBJ1-1; D gene: NA; clone size: NA
CDR3 DNA: TGTGCCAGCAATCCGGGTTCCTACGAGCAGTACTTC; CDR3 protein: CASNPGSYEQYF; V gene: TRBV2; J gene: TRBJ2-7; D gene: NA; clone size: NA
CDR3 DNA: TGTGCCAGCAGTTACTACGCTGAAGCTTTCTTT; CDR3 protein: CASSYYAEAFF; V gene: TRBV2; J gene: TRBJ1-1; D gene: NA; clone size: NA
CDR3 DNA: TGTGCCACCAGCGGGGTCCCACCACTACAGGGGCCCCTTTACGAGCAGTACTTC; CDR3 protein: CATSGVPPLQGPLYEQYF; V gene: TRBV15; J gene: TRBJ2-7; D gene: TRBD1; clone size: NA
CDR3 DNA: TGTGCCAGCAGCGTTGGCCAGTTCTCAGAAAAACTGTTTTTT; CDR3 protein: CASSVGQFSEKLFF; V gene: TRBV9; J gene: TRBJ1-4; D gene: NA; clone size: NA
CDR3 DNA: TGTGCCAGCAGCCAAGGGGGAAACACCGGGGAGCTGTTTTTT; CDR3 protein: CASSQGGNTGELFF; V gene: TRBV28; J gene: TRBJ2-2; D gene: NA; clone size: NA
CDR3 DNA: TGTGCCAGCAGCTTGGGAGGAAGGTACGAGCAGTACTTC; CDR3 protein: CASSLGGRYEQYF; V gene: TRBV5-4; J gene: TRBJ2-7; D gene: NA; clone size: NA
CDR3 DNA: TGTGCCAGCAGTAAGGTTGTGGGTTCATCCTACGAGCAGTACTTC; CDR3 protein: CASSKVVGSSYEQYF; V gene: TRBV6-6; J gene: TRBJ2-7; D gene: NA; clone size: NA
CDR3 DNA: TGTGCCAGCTCACCGGGGGCAGCTTGGTATGGCTACACCTTC; CDR3 protein: CASSPGAAWYGYTF; V gene: TRBV18; J gene: TRBJ1-2; D gene: NA; clone size: few
CDR3 DNA: TGTGCCAGTAGTGCAGGAGCGGGAGGGACAGATACGCAGTATTTT; CDR3 protein: CASSAGAGGTDTQYF; V gene: TRBV19; J gene: TRBJ2-3; D gene: TRBD2; clone size: NA
CDR3 DNA: TGTGCCAGCAGTTATAGCAGGGAGAGATATGGCTACACCTTC; CDR3 protein: CASSYSRERYGYTF; V gene: TRBV2; J gene: TRBJ1-2; D gene: NA; clone size: NA
CDR3 DNA: TGTGCCAGTAGTATAGTCCGGGGATCATGGTATACTGAAGCTTTCTTT; CDR3 protein: CASSIVRGSWYTEAFF; V gene: TRBV19; J gene: TRBJ1-1; D gene: NA; clone size: NA
CDR3 DNA: TGTGCCAGCAGCCCTAGGACTAGCGGGTTTAGCTCAGATACGCAGTATTTT; CDR3 protein: CASSPRTSGFSSDTQYF; V gene: TRBV9; J gene: TRBJ2-3; D gene: TRBD2; clone size: once
CDR3 DNA: TGCAGCGTTGTCAGGGTACCCTACAATGAGCAGTTCTTC; CDR3 protein: CSVVRVPYNEQFF; V gene: TRBV29-1; J gene: TRBJ2-1; D gene: NA; clone size: NA
CDR3 DNA: TGTGCCAGCAGTGAGCGCCTAGCGGGAGGGATCAATGAGCAGTTCTTC; CDR3 protein: CASSERLAGGINEQFF; V gene: TRBV6-1; J gene: TRBJ2-1; D gene: TRBD2; clone size: NA
CDR3 DNA: TGTGCCAGCAGCCCGAACTCGTACAGGGAACGGAATGAAAAACTGTTTTTT; CDR3 protein: CASSPNSYRERNEKLFF; V gene: TRBV9; J gene: TRBJ1-4; D gene: NA; clone size: NA
CDR3 DNA: TGCGCCAGCAGCCAAGGGTGGTTGGTAGCGAGTGAGCAGTTCTTC; CDR3 protein: CASSQGWLVASEQFF; V gene: TRBV4-1; J gene: TRBJ2-1; D gene: NA; clone size: NA
CDR3 DNA: TGTGCCAGCAGCCGACCGGACAGGGCCTACGAGCAGTACTTC; CDR3 protein: CASSRPDRAYEQYF; V gene: TRBV13; J gene: TRBJ2-7; D gene: TRBD1; clone size: NA
CDR3 DNA: TGCAGCGTTAACCCGGGGGGAATAGCCGGGGGTGAGCAGTTCTTC; CDR3 protein: CSVNPGGIAGGEQFF; V gene: TRBV29-1; J gene: TRBJ2-1; D gene: TRBD2; clone size: NA
CDR3 DNA: TGCGCCAGCAGGGGGAGGACCCAGCATTTT; CDR3 protein: CASRGRTQHF; V gene: TRBV10-1; J gene: TRBJ1-5; D gene: NA; clone size: NA
CDR3 DNA: TGTGCCAGCGAACAGGGGCGCGGCTATGGCTACACCTTC; CDR3 protein: CASEQGRGYGYTF; V gene: TRBV19; J gene: TRBJ1-2; D gene: TRBD1; clone size: NA
CDR3 DNA: TGTGCCAGTAGTCCTCCCGGTACCGAGACCCAGTACTTC; CDR3 protein: CASSPPGTETQYF; V gene: TRBV19; J gene: TRBJ2-5; D gene: NA; clone size: NA
CDR3 DNA: TGTGCCAGCAGTGACACAGGGGGCGCTGGGGCCAACGTCCTGACTTTC; CDR3 protein: CASSDTGGAGANVLTF; V gene: TRBV2; J gene: TRBJ2-6; D gene: TRBD1; clone size: NA
CDR3 DNA: TGTGCCAGCAGCAAACCGGTAGCTGCGGGGCCATACAATGAGCAGTTCTTC; CDR3 protein: CASSKPVAAGPYNEQFF; V gene: TRBV21-1; J gene: TRBJ2-1; D gene: NA; clone size: NA
CDR3 DNA: TGCGCCAGCAGCCAAGCCCCGGGACAGGGACTCTTGGGGCAGTACTTC; CDR3 protein: CASSQAPGQGLLGQYF; V gene: TRBV4-1; J gene: TRBJ2-7; D gene: TRBD1; clone size: NA
CDR3 DNA: TGTGCCAGCCAAGGACAGAGCAATCAGCCCCAGCATTTT; CDR3 protein: CASQGQSNQPQHF; V gene: TRBV2; J gene: TRBJ1-5; D gene: NA; clone size: NA
CDR3 DNA: TGTGCCAGCAGTTTTCCAGGGGACGAAACTGAAGCTTTCTTT; CDR3 protein: CASSFPGDETEAFF; V gene: TRBV28; J gene: TRBJ1-1; D gene: NA; clone size: NA
CDR3 DNA: TGTGCCAGCAGAGAAACCGGGGAGCTGTTTTTT; CDR3 protein: CASRETGELFF; V gene: TRBV6-5; J gene: TRBJ2-2; D gene: NA; clone size: NA
CDR3 DNA: TGTGCCATCAGTGCGGAACCGGGGGACCAGCCCCAGCATTTT; CDR3 protein: CAISAEPGDQPQHF; V gene: TRBV10-3; J gene: TRBJ1-5; D gene: NA; clone size: NA
CDR3 DNA: TGTGCCAGCAGCCAAAATCAGATTAGGGTGTTTTTT; CDR3 protein: CASSQNQIRVFF; V gene: TRBV14; J gene: TRBJ1-4; D gene: NA; clone size: NA
CDR3 DNA: TGTGCCAGCAGCCCCATAGCGGGGGGGATTACTGAGCAGTTCTTC; CDR3 protein: CASSPIAGGITEQFF; V gene: TRBV9; J gene: TRBJ2-1; D gene: TRBD2; clone size: NA
CDR3 DNA: TGTGCCAGCAGTTTAAGGCCGGGGCAGGGGGGCTACGAGCAGTACTTC; CDR3 protein: CASSLRPGQGGYEQYF; V gene: TRBV27; J gene: TRBJ2-7; D gene: NA; clone size: NA
CDR3 DNA: TGTGCCAGCAGCTCCACTTTTCTAGGAAACACCATATATTTT; CDR3 protein: CASSSTFLGNTIYF; V gene: TRBV7-8; J gene: TRBJ1-3; D gene: NA; clone size: NA